This TCR beta chain was retrieved from a study of cytomegalovirus exposure and HLA in healthy donors. The CDR3 extends over 13 amino acids. The germline CDR1 and CDR2 sequences are MNHEY and SMNVEV (reference sequence). The V end was cut by 5 bases, the J end by 2 bases, with 9 bases between. The PCR had 60 Vbeta and 13 Jbeta primers. Some clones are missing from TCRdb's copy, which holds only in-frame ones; the method was immunoSEQ multiplex PCR. The sample consists of roughly 150,000 clones, around 75% of them appearing once. Healthy bone marrow donors made up the donors. The TCR was taken from a male donor in good health and CMV-seronegative. Sequencing was performed on PBMCs. The rearrangement joins TRBV27 to TRBJ1-2; D ambiguous. CDR3 nucleotides: TGTGCCAGCAGTCCCCTGGGCAACTATGGCTACACCTTC. This codes for CASSPLGNYGYTF.